The clone carrying this T cell receptor beta chain was detected ten times or more. Each CDR3 protein is one row after TCRdb ran MiXCR on the RT-PCR reads. The sample contains roughly 500,000 distinct CDR3 sequences, 20% to 25% of which appear only once. Germline CDR1 reads SGHTA; CDR2 reads FQGNSA. CDR3 length: 12 residues. The V and J ends lost 7 bases and 5 bases respectively, with 10 bases between them. The data belong to a study of response to subunit inactivated influenza vaccine. The data also belong to a second study, concerning T cells expressing NK-cell markers. Per that study: 5'RACE template switching built TCR beta cDNA with unique molecular identifiers. Sorted CD3+CD56+NKG2C+, CD3+CD56+NKG2C- and CD3+CD56-NKG2C+ T cells supplied TCR beta repertoires. In about 6 donors, dominant CD3+CD56+NKG2C+ clonotypes ranked among the top 10 CD8+ clonotypes.

The input for sequencing was CD4+ T cells sorted from PBMCs, taken 11 to 12 days after vaccination. The rearrangement links TRBV7-2 to TRBJ2-3; D is unresolved. This receptor was taken from a man between 50 and 59 years old who received an inactivated influenza vaccine. CDR3 amino acids: CASTPSGDTQYF. The CDR3 bases are TGTGCCAGCACCCCCTCGGGAGATACGCAGTATTTT.